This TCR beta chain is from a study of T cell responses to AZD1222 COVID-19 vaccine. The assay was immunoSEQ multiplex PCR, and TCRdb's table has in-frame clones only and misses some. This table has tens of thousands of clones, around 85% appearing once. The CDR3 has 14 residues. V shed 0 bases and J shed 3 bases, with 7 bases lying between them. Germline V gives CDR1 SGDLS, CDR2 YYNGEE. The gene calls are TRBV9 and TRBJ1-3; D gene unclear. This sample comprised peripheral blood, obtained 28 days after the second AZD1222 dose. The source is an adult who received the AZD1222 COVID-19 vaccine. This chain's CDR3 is CASSVDDSGNTIYF. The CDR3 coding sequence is TGTGCCAGCAGCGTAGATGATAGTGGAAACACCATATATTTT.